Presented here are 14 T cell receptor beta chains from one specimen sequenced in a study of identical twins. A single record per CDR3 protein comes from TCRdb applying MiXCR to the 5' RACE reads. The sample holds a few hundred thousand distinct CDR3 sequences, around 9.6% seen once. This sample was also put to use in a study of yellow fever vaccine responses in identical twins.

The sample comprised PBMCs. The receptors were sampled from a woman aged 18-29 years in good health.

In its sample, this clonotype was seen many times. The chain couples TRBV21-1 to TRBJ1-6; the table's D call, TRBD1, was not checked against the DNA. TRBV21-1 is described as a pseudogene. The CDR3 spans 19 residues. CDR3 loop: CASTRHGGLTGLSNSPLHF. As DNA, the CDR3 is TGTGCCAGCACCCGTCATGGGGGCCTTACAGGCCTGAGTAATTCACCCCTCCACTTT.

The V call is TRBV12-3 or TRBV12-4, the J call TRBJ2-5, with TRBD2 matching over 11 bases. J was trimmed by 4 bases and V by 6 bases; bases with no gene match: 4. The CDR3 contains 14 residues. CDR3 sequence (DNA): TGTGCCAGCAGAGTAGCGGGAGGGGGAGAGACCCAGTACTTC. This sequence encodes CASRVAGGGETQYF.

In the case of this clonotype: This may be a read error, as it is one base from a much larger clone. The chain links TRBV5-1 to TRBJ2-1; D unclear. Deletions cut 7 bases from V and 4 bases from J, with 9 bases between. Germline V gene lookup returns CDR1 SGHRS and CDR2 YFSETQ. The CDR3 contains 12 residues. The CDR3 region has the DNA TGCGCCAGCGGACCCGATTACAATGAGCAGTTCTTC. Residues: CASGPDYNEQFF.

This clonotype came up a few times. V gene TRBV29-1 combines with J gene TRBJ2-6; TRBD1 aligns across 8 bases. Germline lookup yields CDR1 SQVTM and CDR2 ANQGSEA. The CDR3 consists of 14 residues. V gave up 7 bases and J gave up 3 bases; unmatched junction bases: 5. The CDR3 reads CSAQGASGANVLTF. CDR3 DNA sequence: TGCAGCGCCCAGGGGGCGAGTGGGGCCAACGTCCTGACTTTC.

V gene TRBV3-1 combines with J gene TRBJ2-7; 7 nucleotides agree with TRBD1. The CDR3 runs to 14 residues. Germline values: CDR1 LGHDT, CDR2 YNNKEL (reference sequence). V was pared by 3 bases and J by 12 bases, with 14 bases of the junction left unmatched. CDR3 region: CASSQSPGQRLRYF. The CDR3 DNA reads TGTGCCAGCAGCCAGTCTCCGGGACAGCGGCTAAGGTACTTC.

The rearrangement uses TRBV6-1 and TRBJ1-6; the D gene is possibly TRBD1 (5 bases). Trimming shortened V by 6 bases and J by 8 bases, and 11 bases separated the two germline ends. The germline V gene has CDR1 MNHNS and CDR2 SASEGT. The length of the CDR3 is 13 residues. CDR3 in amino acids: CASSSKGDSPLHF. As DNA, the CDR3 is TGTGCCAGCAGCTCAAAAGGGGATTCACCCCTCCACTTT.

Regarding this clonotype: One junction end does not reproduce the germline sequence, and a read error may be involved. V usage is TRBV2 and J usage is TRBJ2-7; 7 positions match TRBD2. Per germline, CDR1 SNHLY and CDR2 FYNNEI. This CDR3 is built from 15 residues. In DNA form, the CDR3 reads TGTGCCAGCAGTGGCCTAGCGGATATAACCTATGAGCAGTACTTC. Protein sequence: CASSGLADITYEQYF.

At least ten counts were recorded for this clonotype. V usage is TRBV7-2 and J usage is TRBJ2-1; D may be TRBD1 or TRBD2 (6 bases each). The CDR3 length is 14 residues. Germline-derived CDR1 and CDR2 are SGHTA and FQGNSA. V was shortened by 5 bases and J by 9 bases, with 17 bases between the two germline ends. The CDR3 reads CASSPLGGYGEQFF. In DNA, the CDR3 is TGTGCCAGCAGCCCCCTAGGGGGGTATGGTGAGCAGTTCTTC.

This clonotype was seen a few times. The chain uses TRBV3-1 and TRBJ1-2; D is possibly TRBD1 (5 bases). The CDR3 is 11 residues long. With 3 bases removed from V and 10 bases from J, the gap between germline ends came to 9 bases. Germline CDR1 and CDR2: LGHDT and YNNKEL (reference sequence). CDR3 amino acids: CASSHTGLYTF. CDR3 coding DNA: TGTGCCAGCAGCCACACGGGGCTCTACACCTTC.

CDR3 loop: CASSLLGTGFEQYF. CDR3 nucleotides: TGTGCCAGCAGTTTATTGGGGACAGGGTTTGAGCAGTACTTC. The chain uses TRBV28 and TRBJ2-7, with 9 bases identical to TRBD1. The ends lost 1 base at V and 7 bases at J; junction bases unmatched: 5. This CDR3 has 14 residues. Germline V CDR1 and CDR2: MDHEN, SYDVKM. Complete variable domain (other parts from reference TRBV28 and TRBJ2-7): DVKVTQSSRYLVKRTGEKVFLECVQDMDHENMFWYRQDPGLGLRLIYFSYDVKMKEKGDIPEGYSVSREKKERFSLILESASTNQTSMYLCASSLLGTGFEQYFGPGTRLTVT.

This clonotype was found many times. The J gene is TRBJ2-5, the V gene TRBV14; D ambiguous. Germline CDR1 and CDR2: SGHDN and FVKESK. The V gene lost 1 base and the J gene lost 5 bases, with 14 bases spanning the gap. This CDR3 spans 15 amino acids. CDR3 protein: CASSQVAVETETQYF. In DNA form, the CDR3 reads TGTGCCAGCAGCCAAGTAGCAGTAGAAACGGAGACCCAGTACTTC.

The CDR3 DNA is TGCAGTGCTCCGGCTGGCAGTCGGAATGAAAAACTGTTTTTT. Translation: CSAPAGSRNEKLFF. V is TRBV20-1 and J is TRBJ1-4; no reliable D call. The CDR3 sequence is 14 residues long. Germline V gene lookup returns CDR1 DFQATT and CDR2 SNEGSKA (reference sequence). Trimming left V 5 bases short and J 5 bases short, with 15 bases between.

The V call is TRBV29-1, the J call TRBJ1-2; D unclear. Trimming left V 1 base short and J 4 bases short, with 10 bases between. The CDR3 is 13 residues long. Germline V lookup: CDR1 SQVTM, CDR2 ANQGSEA. CDR3 loop: CSVEVPGLYGYTF. Written as DNA, the CDR3 is TGCAGCGTTGAAGTCCCCGGGCTCTATGGCTACACCTTC.

This clonotype occurred a few times. The V and J genes are TRBV12-3 or TRBV12-4 and TRBJ2-7; maybe TRBD1 (6 bases). Trimming removed 2 bases at V and 3 bases at J, with 14 bases between. This CDR3 spans 15 amino acids. The CDR3 is CASSLPGTNRYEQYF. For the CDR3, the DNA is TGTGCCAGCAGTTTACCCGGGACAAACCGCTACGAGCAGTACTTC.